This record looks at one TCR beta chain sequence and its context. The antigen it recognizes is unknown. No much larger clone is present one base from it, and per-base qualities are unavailable. This record comes from a study of beta chain features in type 1 diabetes listed by TCRdb under 2018. In the study overall: No differences in mean age, gender distribution, total cell number or subset yield were found between patients and healthy donors. A total of around 110,000,000 sorted cells were examined across all samples, and a strong correlation was observed between cell number per subset and RNA yield. In the study, recently diagnosed type 1 diabetes patients and matched healthy donors were compared on the TCRB repertoires of their sorted circulating CD4+ T cell subsets. Regulatory and stem cell-like memory subsets were isolated from only 8 patients and about eight healthy donors, whereas naive and central memory subsets came from all 28 donors. Study-level results and caveats: Shorter templates might have been favored by PCR, but patient and control samples were amplified and corrected together, so both groups would have been affected equally by any skew. Type 1 diabetes patients showed a moderate but significant shortening of TCRB CDR3 length in all four CD4+ subsets. Naive, central memory and regulatory TCRB repertoires appeared to be more alike among patients than among healthy donors. Because small numbers of individuals were included in the HLA sub-analyses, any influence of HLA type on TCRB rearrangement was left unresolved. At VDJ recombination sites, type 1 diabetes patients had fewer insertions and more deleted nucleotides, which implies abnormalities in thymic rearrangement. Because cDNA was sequenced instead of genomic DNA, activated cells with high expression could be over-represented, although the groups did not differ in activation or CD3 levels.

Each donor gave one peripheral blood draw, roughly 120 mL on average, collected into heparinised tubes. Naive, central memory, regulatory and stem cell-like memory CD4+ T cells were sorted on a BD FACSAria II using a panel including CD45RO, CCR7, CD25, CD127, CD95 and CD27. Every sorted population had a purity above 95%. PBMCs were isolated right away by Lymphoprep density gradient centrifugation and were stained directly, without culture. So that batch effects would be minimized, each experiment stained and sorted samples in pairs, pairing one healthy donor with one patient. The High Capacity cDNA Reverse Transcription Kit was used to reverse transcribe all of the isolated RNA, meaning that expressed TCRB transcripts were what got sequenced. Deep immunoSEQ sequencing was applied to naive, central memory and regulatory T cell samples, giving an average of around 3.8 million total reads per sample. After sorted cells were lysed in RLT buffer, RNA was extracted with DNase-treated RNeasy Micro or Mini kits, with the choice depending on cell number. Each cell subset was processed on its own to prevent cross-contamination, while patient and healthy donor samples were processed together. TCRB sequences were amplified from cDNA with the immunoSEQ multiplex PCR, producing 87-bp fragments spanning the CDR3 region. Sequencing of the amplicons was performed on the Illumina HiSeq platform. The original pipeline was this. PCR bias was corrected computationally using synthetic template baselines, and reads within Hamming distance 2 were collapsed, with unmergeable singletons discarded. Reads were aligned to IMGT to assign V, D and J genes, CDR3 length, and insertions or deletions at six rearrangement sites. Within each subset, clonotype counts were normalized to the number of sorted cells before true diversity and Gini coefficients were calculated with the tcR R package. Repertoire sharing was quantified using the overlap coefficient calculated on TCRB nucleotide sequences. Out-of-frame TCRB sequences from naive cells were analyzed to stand in for the pre-selection repertoire. What TCRdb holds here is the immuneACCESS table cut down to in-frame rearrangements. Part of the clones is not present; checked against another copy, under half of the missing clones reflect an unresolved V gene, and the others are unexplained. That table furnishes V, J and clone size, whereas the DNA furnished D and trimming. This sample holds 400,000 to 450,000 clones; 11% to 15% were observed only once. About 0.034% of the sample belongs to the ten largest clones.

V has 0 bases trimmed and J has 8 bases trimmed; junction bases matching no gene number 6. The cysteine opens and the phenylalanine closes a CDR3 of 14 amino acids. Only the CDR3 DNA stays, 42 bases, in frame from base 1. From a lookup of the germline V gene, CDR1 and CDR2 are LGHNA and YSLEER. Sequenced: naive CD4+ T cells from blood. The intended sense of this specimen's cell subset or site label: true naive CD4+ T cells. The sequence came from a man aged 25 to 40 in good health. The receptor chain draws on TRBV4-3 and TRBJ1-2; TRBD1 matches 7 bases in the middle. The DNA sequence follows: TGCGCCAGCAGCCAAGAGGGGAGACAGGGAGGCTACACCTTC. This is translated as CASSQEGRQGGYTF.